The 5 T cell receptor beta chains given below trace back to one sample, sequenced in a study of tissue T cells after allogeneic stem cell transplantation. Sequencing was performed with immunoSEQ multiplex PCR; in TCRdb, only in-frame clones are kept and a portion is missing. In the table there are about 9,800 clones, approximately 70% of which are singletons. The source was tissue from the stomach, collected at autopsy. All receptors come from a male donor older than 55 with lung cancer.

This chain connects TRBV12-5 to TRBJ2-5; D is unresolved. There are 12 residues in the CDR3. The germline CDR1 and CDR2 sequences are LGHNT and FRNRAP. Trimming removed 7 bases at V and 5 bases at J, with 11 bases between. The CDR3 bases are TGTGCTAGTGCCACGAGGACGGAGACCCAGTACTTC. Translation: CASATRTETQYF.

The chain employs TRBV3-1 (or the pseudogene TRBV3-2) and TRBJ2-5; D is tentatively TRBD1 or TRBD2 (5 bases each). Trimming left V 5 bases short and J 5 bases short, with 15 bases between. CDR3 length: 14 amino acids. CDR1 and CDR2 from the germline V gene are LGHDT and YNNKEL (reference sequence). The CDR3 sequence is CASSGTPLRETQYF. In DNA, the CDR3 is TGTGCCAGCAGCGGGACCCCCTTACGGGAGACCCAGTACTTC.

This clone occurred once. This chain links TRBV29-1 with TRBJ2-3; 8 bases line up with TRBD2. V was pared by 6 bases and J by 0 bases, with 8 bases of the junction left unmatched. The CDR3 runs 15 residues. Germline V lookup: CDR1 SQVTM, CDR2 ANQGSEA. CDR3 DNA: TGCAGCGTGGGGCCCAGCGGGGGAAGCACAGATACGCAGTATTTT. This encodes CSVGPSGGSTDTQYF.

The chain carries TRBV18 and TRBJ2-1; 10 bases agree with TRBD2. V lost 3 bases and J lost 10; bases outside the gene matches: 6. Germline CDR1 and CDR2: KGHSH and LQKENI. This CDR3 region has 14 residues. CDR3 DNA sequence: TGTGCCAGCTCACCCCAGCGGGGGGGGGACGAGCAGTTCTTC. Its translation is CASSPQRGGDEQFF.

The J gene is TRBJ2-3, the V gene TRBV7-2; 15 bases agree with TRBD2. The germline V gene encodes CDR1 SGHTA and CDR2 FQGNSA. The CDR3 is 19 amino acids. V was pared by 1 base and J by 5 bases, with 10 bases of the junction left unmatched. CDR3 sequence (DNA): TGTGCCAGCAGCTTAGTTTGGCGGACTAGCGGGGGGGTTGGAGATACGCAGTATTTT. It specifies CASSLVWRTSGGVGDTQYF.